These 21 T cell receptor beta chains came from one sample sequenced in a study of Graves' ophthalmopathy and Graves' hyperthyroidism. The TCR beta CDR3 regions underwent amplification from RNA transcripts. Investigators did first-round RT-PCR with HTBI primers, then second-round multiplex PCR. Each CDR3 protein is one row after TCRdb ran MiXCR on the multiplex PCR reads. The top ten hold about a quarter of the sample, which has about 39,000 distinct CDR3 sequences, 45% to 55% seen once. Specimen: peripheral blood. These receptors originate from an adult woman with stable Graves' hyperthyroidism.

The CDR3 DNA reads TGTGCCAGCAGTTTGGGGACAGGGAACACCGGGGAGCTGTTTTTT. This sequence encodes CASSLGTGNTGELFF. This chain uses TRBV12-3 or TRBV12-4 with TRBJ2-2; 8 positions match TRBD1. Losses at the gene ends were 3 bases for V and 1 base for J; bases not matched to a gene: 1. The CDR3 has 15 amino acids.

This clonotype was recorded a few times. The chain has TRBV7-2 and TRBJ2-5; TRBD1 matches 8 bases. V trimming: 5 bases; J trimming: 5 bases; junction bases outside the gene matches: 7. The CDR3 has 14 amino acids. The V gene's germline CDR1 is SGHTA and CDR2 FQGNSA. The CDR3 loop is CASSLRQGSETQYF. In DNA, the CDR3 is TGTGCCAGCAGCCTAAGACAGGGGAGCGAGACCCAGTACTTC.

This clonotype was detected only a few times. This chain joins TRBV20-1 and TRBJ1-5; unclear D gene. Germline V gene sequence: CDR1 DFQATT, CDR2 SNEGSKA (reference sequence). The length of the CDR3 is 13 residues. The V end lost 6 bases, the J end lost 5 bases, and 14 bases lay between the germline ends. CDR3 protein: CSARPGRDQPQHF. In DNA form, the CDR3 reads TGCAGTGCAAGGCCCGGGAGGGATCAGCCCCAGCATTTT.

In its sample, this clonotype was seen many times. The rearrangement uses TRBV20-1 and TRBJ1-1, with D perhaps TRBD1 (6 bases). Between the trimmed V and J ends, which lost 5 bases and 7 bases, there was a span of 8 bases. The V gene's germline CDR1 is DFQATT and CDR2 SNEGSKA (reference sequence). The CDR3 covers 10 residues. The CDR3 nucleotides are TGCAGTGCTGAACAGGGTGAAGCTTTCTTT. Translated, it gives CSAEQGEAFF.

The chain has TRBV7-9 and TRBJ2-5; perhaps D is TRBD1 or TRBD2 (5 bases each). In germline, CDR1 is SEHNR, CDR2 FQNEAQ (reference sequence). This CDR3 has 15 residues. Trimming stripped 5 bases from V and 5 bases from J, with 18 bases between. CDR3 protein: CASSTSSGRRETQYF. In nucleotides, the CDR3 is TGTGCCAGCAGCACGTCTTCGGGACGGAGGGAGACCCAGTACTTC. Filled out from reference TRBV7-9 and TRBJ2-5, the complete variable domain reads DTGVSQNPRHKITKRGQNVTFRCDPISEHNRLYWYRQTLGQGPEFLTYFQNEAQLEKSRLLSDRFSAERPKGSFSTLEIQRTEQGDSAMYLCASSTSSGRRETQYFGPGTRLLVL.

Only one count was recorded for this clonotype. The chain is built from TRBV20-1 and TRBJ2-7, with 10 bases identical to TRBD1. Looked up from germline, CDR1 is DFQATT and CDR2 is SNEGSKA (reference sequence). The ends lost 0 bases at V and 5 bases at J; junction bases unmatched: 7. The CDR3 has 15 amino acids. CDR3 DNA sequence: TGCAGTGCTAGAGATCCGGGACAGGGGTTCAACGAGCAGTACTTC. Encoded protein: CSARDPGQGFNEQYF.

This clonotype was counted between two and nine times. It may be a read error: a sequence one base away is much more abundant. This chain uses TRBV7-9 with TRBJ2-3; TRBD1 is a possible D gene (7 bases). Germline CDR1 SEHNR, CDR2 FQNEAQ (reference sequence). The CDR3 is made up of 13 amino acids. The DNA of the CDR3 is TGCGCCAGCAGGGGGGCCGACACAGATACGCAGTATTTT. This encodes CASRGADTDTQYF.

The chain couples TRBV4-1 to TRBJ1-5; 9 nucleotides agree with TRBD1. From germline, CDR1 is MGHRA and CDR2 YSYEKL. The CDR3 consists of 16 residues. After removal of 2 bases from V and 1 base from J, the junction contained 3 bases not matched to a gene. The CDR3 is CASSQSGQGSNQPQHF. As DNA, the CDR3 is TGCGCCAGCAGCCAATCGGGACAGGGCAGCAATCAGCCCCAGCATTTT.

With regard to this clonotype: A read error may account for a junction end that differs from germline. The chain links TRBV29-1 to TRBJ1-4, with D hard to call. The germline gives CDR1 SQVTM, CDR2 ANQGSEA. There are 13 residues in the CDR3. CDR3 loop: CSVCHNPNEKLLF. The CDR3 DNA reads TGCAGCGTTTGTCACAACCCTAACGAAAAACTGCTTTTT.

The V gene is TRBV11-2, the J gene TRBJ1-6; 8 positions match TRBD1. CDR3 length equals 14 residues. From germline, CDR1 is SGHAT and CDR2 FQNNGV. V was pared by 5 bases and J by 6 bases, with 3 bases of the junction left unmatched. CDR3 DNA sequence: TGTGCCAGCAGCATCGACAGGGGTAATTCACCCCTCCACTTT. Protein product: CASSIDRGNSPLHF.

The V and J genes are TRBV20-1 and TRBJ1-4, with no clear D. Germline V gene lookup returns CDR1 DFQATT and CDR2 SNEGSKA (reference sequence). Trimming cost V 3 bases and J 5 bases, with 7 bases left between them. The CDR3 totals 12 residues. The chain's CDR3 is CSASRDNEKLFF. The DNA of the CDR3 is TGCAGTGCTAGCCGCGACAATGAAAAACTGTTTTTT.

The rearrangement joins TRBV7-9 to TRBJ1-4; 7 nucleotides line up with TRBD1. The CDR3 spans 14 residues. The V gene end was trimmed by 3 bases and the J gene end by 6 bases; junction bases not matched to a gene: 4. The germline CDR1 and CDR2 sequences are SEHNR and FQNEAQ (reference sequence). In DNA form, the CDR3 reads TGTGCCAGCAGCTTGGTGGGGACAGATGAAAAACTGTTTTTT. As protein: CASSLVGTDEKLFF.

The genes are TRBV15 and TRBJ2-5, with a weak D call TRBD2 (5 bases). Trimming left V 3 bases short and J 4 bases short, with 6 bases between. This CDR3 spans 12 amino acids. Looked up from germline, CDR1 is LNHNV and CDR2 is YYDKDF (reference sequence). The CDR3 spells CATSRAGETQYF. CDR3 coding DNA: TGTGCCACCAGCAGGGCGGGAGAGACCCAGTACTTC. Full variable domain (rest looked up from reference TRBV15 and TRBJ2-5): DAMVIQNPRYQVTQFGKPVTLSCSQTLNHNVMYWYQQKSSQAPKLLFHYYDKDFNNEADTPDNFQSRRPNTSFCFLDIRSPGLGDTAMYLCATSRAGETQYFGPGTRLLVL.

The sample holds one count of this clonotype. The CDR3 carries no conserved terminal phenylalanine or tryptophan, so it likely arises from a read error. The DNA is omitted, as the CDR3 cannot be located on it reliably, and the CDR3 follows TCRdb's listing. V and J are TRBV7-2 and TRBJ2-2; TRBD1 is taken as the D call from the table, unchecked against the DNA. Per the germline V gene, CDR1 is SGHTA and CDR2 is FQGNSA. The CDR3 length equals 16 residues, ends included. CDR3 region: CASSSGQGPFAGEPFY.

Ten or more counts support this clonotype. This chain joins TRBV18 and TRBJ1-3; D is uncertain. The CDR3 totals 14 residues. In germline, CDR1 is KGHSH, CDR2 LQKENI. Trimming shortened V by 3 bases and J by 0 bases, and 6 bases separated the two germline ends. The CDR3 loop is CASSPQGSGNTIYF. CDR3 nucleotides: TGTGCCAGCTCACCCCAAGGCTCTGGAAACACCATATATTTT.

By sample fraction, this clonotype is medium-sized. The chain joins TRBV11-2 to TRBJ1-1; no firm D call. Looked up from germline, CDR1 is SGHAT and CDR2 is FQNNGV. The CDR3 is 17 residues long. Trimming removed 3 bases from V and 5 bases from J, with 22 bases in between. CDR3 nucleotides: TGTGCCAGCAGCTTCCCTCTGAAAGGCAGGTTGGGTACTGAAGCTTTCTTT. Its protein is CASSFPLKGRLGTEAFF.

Many counts were recorded for this clonotype. V is TRBV28 and J is TRBJ1-1, with a weak D call TRBD1 (6 bases). The CDR3 is 14 residues long. The V end lost 7 bases, the J end lost 6 bases, and 18 bases lay between the germline ends. Looked up from germline, CDR1 is MDHEN and CDR2 is SYDVKM. The CDR3 sequence: CASTTGGQYPEAFF. The CDR3 coding sequence is TGTGCCAGCACAACGGGGGGGCAGTACCCTGAAGCTTTCTTT.

This clonotype came up a few times. The chain joins TRBV20-1 to TRBJ2-5; no clear D. The germline V gene has CDR1 DFQATT and CDR2 SNEGSKA (reference sequence). This CDR3 contains 10 residues. Trimming shortened V by 1 base and J by 5 bases, and 2 bases separated the two germline ends. CDR3 sequence reads: CSARGETQYF. The CDR3 nucleotides read TGCAGTGCTAGAGGGGAGACCCAGTACTTC.

This clonotype was found many times. The chain recombines TRBV5-1 with TRBJ2-5; no clear D. Germline V gives CDR1 SGHRS, CDR2 YFSETQ. The CDR3 runs 12 residues. The CDR3 protein is CGEVVRQETQYF. CDR3 nucleotide sequence: TGCGGAGAGGTGGTCAGACAAGAGACCCAGTACTTC. Full variable domain (outside the CDR3, taken from reference TRBV5-1 and TRBJ2-5): KAGVTQTPRYLIKTRGQQVTLSCSPISGHRSVSWYQQTPGQGLQFLFEYFSETQRNKGNFPGRFSGRQFSNSRSEMNVSTLELGDSALYLCGEVVRQETQYFGPGTRLLVL.

The J gene is TRBJ1-2, the V gene TRBV13; 10 nucleotides match TRBD1. The CDR3 runs 14 residues. CDR1 PRHDT and CDR2 FYEKMQ come from the germline V gene (reference sequence). After removal of 8 bases from V and 8 bases from J, the junction contained 11 bases not matched to a gene. The CDR3 loop reads CASPAGTGVKGYTF. CDR3 DNA: TGTGCCAGCCCCGCCGGGACAGGGGTGAAAGGCTACACCTTC.

The rearrangement links TRBV7-8 to TRBJ1-1, with D unresolved. Germline CDR1 is SGHVS and CDR2 is FQNEAQ. V was pared by 5 bases and J by 2 bases, with 9 bases between. CDR3 length equals 13 residues. The CDR3 reads CASSPVENTEAFF. CDR3 DNA sequence: TGTGCCAGCAGCCCCGTTGAAAACACTGAAGCTTTCTTT.